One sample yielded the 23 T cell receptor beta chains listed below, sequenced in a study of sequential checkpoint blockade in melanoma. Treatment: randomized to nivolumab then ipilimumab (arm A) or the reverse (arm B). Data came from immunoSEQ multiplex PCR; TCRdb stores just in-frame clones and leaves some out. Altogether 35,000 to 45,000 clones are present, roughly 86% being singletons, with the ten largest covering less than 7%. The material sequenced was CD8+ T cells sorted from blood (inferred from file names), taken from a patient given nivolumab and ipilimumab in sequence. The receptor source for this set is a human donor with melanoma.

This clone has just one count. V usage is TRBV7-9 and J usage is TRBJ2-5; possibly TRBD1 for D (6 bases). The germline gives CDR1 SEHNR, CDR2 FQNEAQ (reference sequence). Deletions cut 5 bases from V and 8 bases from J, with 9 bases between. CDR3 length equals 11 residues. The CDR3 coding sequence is TGTGCCAGCAGCGTACAGGGTACCCAGTACTTC. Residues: CASSVQGTQYF.

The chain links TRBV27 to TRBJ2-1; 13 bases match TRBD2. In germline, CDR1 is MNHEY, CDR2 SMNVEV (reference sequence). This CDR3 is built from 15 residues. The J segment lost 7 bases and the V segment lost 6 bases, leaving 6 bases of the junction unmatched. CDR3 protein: CASSGLAGANNEQFF. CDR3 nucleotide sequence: TGTGCCAGCAGCGGACTAGCGGGAGCTAATAATGAGCAGTTCTTC.

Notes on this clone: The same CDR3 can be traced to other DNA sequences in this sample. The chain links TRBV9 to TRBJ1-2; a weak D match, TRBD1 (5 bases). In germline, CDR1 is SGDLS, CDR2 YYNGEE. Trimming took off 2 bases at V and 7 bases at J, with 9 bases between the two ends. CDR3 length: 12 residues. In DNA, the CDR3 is TGTGCCAGCAGCGTTACAGGTACTGGCTACACCTTC. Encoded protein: CASSVTGTGYTF.

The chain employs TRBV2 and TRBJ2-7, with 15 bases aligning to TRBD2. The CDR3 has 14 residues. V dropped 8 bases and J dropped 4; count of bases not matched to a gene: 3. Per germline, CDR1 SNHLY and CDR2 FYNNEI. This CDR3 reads CASGLAGGPYEQYF. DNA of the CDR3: TGTGCCAGCGGACTAGCGGGAGGGCCATACGAGCAGTACTTC.

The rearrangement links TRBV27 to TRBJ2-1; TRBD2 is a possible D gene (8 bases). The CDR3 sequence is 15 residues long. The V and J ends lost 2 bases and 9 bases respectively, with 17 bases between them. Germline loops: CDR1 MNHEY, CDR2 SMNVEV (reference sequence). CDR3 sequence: CASSLTGGAGGEQFF. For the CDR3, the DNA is TGTGCCAGCAGTTTAACCGGGGGGGCAGGGGGTGAGCAGTTCTTC.

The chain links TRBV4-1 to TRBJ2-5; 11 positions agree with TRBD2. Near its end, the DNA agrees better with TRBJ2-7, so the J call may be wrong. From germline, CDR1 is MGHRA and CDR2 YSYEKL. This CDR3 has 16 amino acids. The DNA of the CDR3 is TGCGCCAGCAGCCAAGCCCAAACTAGCGGGAGCTACGAGCAGTACTTC. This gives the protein CASSQAQTSGSYEQYF.

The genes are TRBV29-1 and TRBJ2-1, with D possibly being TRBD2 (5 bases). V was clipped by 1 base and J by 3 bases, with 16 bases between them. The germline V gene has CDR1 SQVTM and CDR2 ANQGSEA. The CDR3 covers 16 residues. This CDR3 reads CSVEANRLAGYNEQFF. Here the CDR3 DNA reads TGCAGCGTTGAAGCGAACCGGCTAGCCGGCTACAATGAGCAGTTCTTC.

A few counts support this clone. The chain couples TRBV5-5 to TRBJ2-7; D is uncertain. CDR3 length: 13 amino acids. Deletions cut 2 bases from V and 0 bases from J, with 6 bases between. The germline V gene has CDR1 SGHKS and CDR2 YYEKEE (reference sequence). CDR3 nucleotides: TGTGCCAGCAGCTTTGCGGTCTCCTACGAGCAGTACTTC. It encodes CASSFAVSYEQYF. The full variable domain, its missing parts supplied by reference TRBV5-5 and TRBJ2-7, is DAGVTQSPTHLIKTRGQQVTLRCSPISGHKSVSWYQQVLGQGPQFIFQYYEKEERGRGNFPDRFSARQFPNYSSELNVNALLLGDSALYLCASSFAVSYEQYFGPGTRLTVT.

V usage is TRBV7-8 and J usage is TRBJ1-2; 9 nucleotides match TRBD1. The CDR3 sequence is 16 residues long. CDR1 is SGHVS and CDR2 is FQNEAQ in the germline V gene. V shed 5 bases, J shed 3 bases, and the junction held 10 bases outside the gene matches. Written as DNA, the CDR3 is TGTGCCAGCAGCCTAGATCTAAGGACAGGGGACTATGGCTACACCTTC. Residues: CASSLDLRTGDYGYTF.

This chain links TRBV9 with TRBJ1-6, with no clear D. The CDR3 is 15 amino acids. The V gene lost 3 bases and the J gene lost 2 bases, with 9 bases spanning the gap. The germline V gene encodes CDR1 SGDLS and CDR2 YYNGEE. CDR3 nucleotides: TGTGCCAGCAGCGGCCTCAGTGCCTATAATTCACCCCTCCACTTT. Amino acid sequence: CASSGLSAYNSPLHF. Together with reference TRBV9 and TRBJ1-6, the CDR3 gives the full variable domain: DSGVTQTPKHLITATGQRVTLRCSPRSGDLSVYWYQQSLDQGLQFLIQYYNGEERAKGNILERFSAQQFPDLHSELNLSSLELGDSALYFCASSGLSAYNSPLHFGNGTRLTVT.

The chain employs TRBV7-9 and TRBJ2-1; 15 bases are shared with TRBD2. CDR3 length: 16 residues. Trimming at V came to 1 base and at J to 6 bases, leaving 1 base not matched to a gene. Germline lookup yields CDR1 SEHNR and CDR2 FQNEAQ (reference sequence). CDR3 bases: TGTGCCAGCAGCTTAGGGACTAGCGGGAGGGGCAATGAGCAGTTCTTC. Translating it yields CASSLGTSGRGNEQFF.

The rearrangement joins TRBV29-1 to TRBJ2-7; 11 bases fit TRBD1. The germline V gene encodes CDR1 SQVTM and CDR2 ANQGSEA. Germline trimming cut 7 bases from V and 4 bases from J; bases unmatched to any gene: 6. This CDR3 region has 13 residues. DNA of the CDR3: TGCAGCGCGGGTGGACAGGGGGCTTACGAGCAGTACTTC. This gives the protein CSAGGQGAYEQYF.

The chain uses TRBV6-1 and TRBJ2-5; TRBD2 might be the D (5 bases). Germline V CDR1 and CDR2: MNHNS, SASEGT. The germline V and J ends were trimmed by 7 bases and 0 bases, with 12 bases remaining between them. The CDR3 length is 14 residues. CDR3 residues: CASKVASYQETQYF. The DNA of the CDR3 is TGTGCCAGCAAGGTAGCGTCGTACCAAGAGACCCAGTACTTC.

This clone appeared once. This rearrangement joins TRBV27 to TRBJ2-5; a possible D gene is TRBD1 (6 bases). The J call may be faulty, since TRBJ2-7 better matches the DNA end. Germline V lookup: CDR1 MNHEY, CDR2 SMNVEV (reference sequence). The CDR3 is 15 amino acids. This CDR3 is CASSLSTGSFGEQYF. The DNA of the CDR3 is TGTGCCAGCAGTTTATCGACAGGTAGTTTCGGCGAGCAGTACTTC.

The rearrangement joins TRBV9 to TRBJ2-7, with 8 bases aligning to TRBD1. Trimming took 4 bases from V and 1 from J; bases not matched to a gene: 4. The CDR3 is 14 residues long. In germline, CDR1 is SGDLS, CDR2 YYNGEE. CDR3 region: CASSQGAQSYEQYF. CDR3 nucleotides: TGTGCCAGCAGCCAGGGGGCCCAGTCCTACGAGCAGTACTTC.

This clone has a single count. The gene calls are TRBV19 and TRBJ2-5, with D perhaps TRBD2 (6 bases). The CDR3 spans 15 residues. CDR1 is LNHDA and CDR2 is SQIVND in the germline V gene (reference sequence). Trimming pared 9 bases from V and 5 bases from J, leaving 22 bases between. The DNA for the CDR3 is TGTGCCAGCGGTCAGGGACTGGGCTACCGGGAGACCCAGTACTTC. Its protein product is CASGQGLGYRETQYF.

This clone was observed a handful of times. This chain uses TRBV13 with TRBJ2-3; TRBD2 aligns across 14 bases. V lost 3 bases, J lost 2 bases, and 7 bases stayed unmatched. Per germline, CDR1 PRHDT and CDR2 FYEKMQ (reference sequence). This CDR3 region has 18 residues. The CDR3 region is CASSLGLAGALTTDTQYF. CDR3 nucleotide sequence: TGTGCCAGCAGCTTGGGACTAGCGGGGGCCCTTACCACAGATACGCAGTATTTT.

The CDR3 protein is CASSNGQGDTYEQYF. For the CDR3, the DNA is TGCGCCAGCAGCAACGGACAGGGGGATACCTACGAGCAGTACTTC. This rearrangement joins TRBV4-1 to TRBJ2-7; 10 nucleotides line up with TRBD1. Trimming cost V 5 bases and J 2 bases; bases outside gene matches: 6. Germline V gene sequence: CDR1 MGHRA, CDR2 YSYEKL. There are 15 residues in the CDR3.

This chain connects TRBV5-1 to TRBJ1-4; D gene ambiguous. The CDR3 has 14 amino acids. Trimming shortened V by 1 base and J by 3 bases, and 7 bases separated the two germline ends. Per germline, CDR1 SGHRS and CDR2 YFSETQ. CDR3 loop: CASSLPRANEKLFF. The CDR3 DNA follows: TGCGCCAGCAGCTTGCCTCGGGCTAATGAAAAACTGTTTTTT.

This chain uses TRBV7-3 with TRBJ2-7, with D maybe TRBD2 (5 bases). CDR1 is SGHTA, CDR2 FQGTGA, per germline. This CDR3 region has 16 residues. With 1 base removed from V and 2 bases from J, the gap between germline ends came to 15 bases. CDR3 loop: CASSLKNREGAYEQYF. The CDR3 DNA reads TGTGCCAGCAGCTTAAAAAATAGAGAGGGAGCCTACGAGCAGTACTTC.

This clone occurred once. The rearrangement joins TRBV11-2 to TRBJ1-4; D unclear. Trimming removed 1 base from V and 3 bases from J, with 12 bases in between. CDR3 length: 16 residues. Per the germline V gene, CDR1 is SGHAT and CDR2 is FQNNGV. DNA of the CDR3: TGTGCCAGCAGCTTAGCCTGGACTCTTGCTAATGAAAAACTGTTTTTT. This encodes CASSLAWTLANEKLFF.

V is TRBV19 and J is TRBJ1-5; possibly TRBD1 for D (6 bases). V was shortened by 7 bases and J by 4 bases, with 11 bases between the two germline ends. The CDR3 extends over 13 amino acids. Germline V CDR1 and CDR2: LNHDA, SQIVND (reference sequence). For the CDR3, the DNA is TGTGCCAGTATAGGGGGAGGGAATCAGCCCCAGCATTTT. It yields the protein CASIGGGNQPQHF.

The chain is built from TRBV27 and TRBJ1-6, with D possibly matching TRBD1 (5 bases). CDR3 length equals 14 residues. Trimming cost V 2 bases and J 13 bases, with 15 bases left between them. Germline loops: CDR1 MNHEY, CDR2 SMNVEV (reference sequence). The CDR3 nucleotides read TGTGCCAGCAGTTTAAGTGACAGAGGGAGGCCCCTCCACTTT. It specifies CASSLSDRGRPLHF.